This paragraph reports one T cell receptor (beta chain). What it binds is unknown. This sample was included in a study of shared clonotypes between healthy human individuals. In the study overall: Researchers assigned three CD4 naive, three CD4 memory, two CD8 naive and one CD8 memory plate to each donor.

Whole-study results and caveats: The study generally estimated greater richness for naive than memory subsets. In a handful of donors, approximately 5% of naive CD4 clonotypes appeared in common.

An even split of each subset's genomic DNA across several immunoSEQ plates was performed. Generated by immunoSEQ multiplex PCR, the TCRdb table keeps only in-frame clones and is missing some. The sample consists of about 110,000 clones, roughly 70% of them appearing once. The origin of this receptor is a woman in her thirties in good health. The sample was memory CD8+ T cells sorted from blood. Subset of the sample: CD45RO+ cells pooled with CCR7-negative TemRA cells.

This CDR3 reads CASSIWDRDNQPQHF. The CDR3 nucleotides read TGTGCCAGTAGTATATGGGACAGGGACAATCAGCCCCAGCATTTT. The chain combines TRBV19 with TRBJ1-5; TRBD1 matches 9 bases. The V segment lost 2 bases and the J segment 3 bases; nucleotides outside the gene matches: 2. The CDR3 is 15 amino acids. Germline assignment: CDR1 LNHDA and CDR2 SQIVND (reference sequence).